The entry below describes one T cell receptor (beta chain). What it recognizes is unknown. This sample stems from a study of cytomegalovirus exposure and HLA in healthy donors. Study-wide points: When analyzed later, the rates of TCR association showed variation by HLA locus, with DRB1 the most and HLA-C the fewest. An observed cluster of highly shared sequence variants was recorded as a likely sequencing artifact. Most TCR sequences were uncommon, yet certain public TCRs appeared in many donors.

The study ran its PCR with 60 Vbeta and 13 Jbeta primers. Data came from immunoSEQ multiplex PCR; TCRdb stores just in-frame clones and leaves some out. Of about 130,000 clones listed, about 81% are singletons. This CDR3 is built from 15 residues. Between the trimmed V and J ends, which lost 4 bases and 6 bases, there was a span of 16 bases. Per germline, CDR1 SGHRS and CDR2 YFSETQ. The sample consisted of PBMCs. The sequence came from a woman in her 30s in good health and CMV-seronegative. The V call is TRBV5-1, the J call TRBJ2-2, with D possibly matching TRBD1 (6 bases). CDR3 nucleotides: TGCGCCAGCAGCACCGGGACATTCAACGCCGGGGAGCTGTTTTTT. This sequence encodes CASSTGTFNAGELFF.